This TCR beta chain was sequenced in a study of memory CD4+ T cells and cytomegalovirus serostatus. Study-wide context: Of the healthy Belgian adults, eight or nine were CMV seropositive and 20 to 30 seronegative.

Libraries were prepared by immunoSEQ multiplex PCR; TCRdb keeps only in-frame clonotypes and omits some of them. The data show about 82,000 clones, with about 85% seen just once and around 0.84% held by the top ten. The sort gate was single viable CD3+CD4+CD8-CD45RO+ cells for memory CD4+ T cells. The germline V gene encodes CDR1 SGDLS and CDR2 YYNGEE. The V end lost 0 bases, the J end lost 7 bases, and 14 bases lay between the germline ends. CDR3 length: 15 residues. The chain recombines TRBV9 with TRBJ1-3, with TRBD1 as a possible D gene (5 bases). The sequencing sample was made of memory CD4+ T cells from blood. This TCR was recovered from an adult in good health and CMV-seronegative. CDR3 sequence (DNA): TGTGCCAGCAGCGTAGACCAGGGAATAGTGAACACCATATATTTT. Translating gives CASSVDQGIVNTIYF.